This record concerns one TCR beta chain sequence. V was clipped by 0 bases and J by 5 bases; unmatched bases: 9. CDR1 and CDR2 (germline): MGHDK, SYGVNS. This CDR3 has 17 amino acids. The method was immunoSEQ multiplex PCR; TCRdb's version includes in-frame clones alone and lacks a portion of them. The table records hundreds of thousands of clones, about 93% of them present only once. The data derive from a study of blood T cell repertoires in COVID-19. The origin of this receptor is a woman younger than 30 who had recovered from COVID-19. This chain joins TRBV25-1 and TRBJ2-2; 7 bases match TRBD1. Sequences were obtained from peripheral blood. CDR3 region: CASSEYMLLGQTGELFF. In DNA form, the CDR3 reads TGTGCCAGCAGTGAATATATGTTGTTGGGACAGACCGGGGAGCTGTTTTTT.